Each of the 14 T cell receptor beta chains below was sequenced from the same sample in a study of identical twins. TCRdb reanalysed the 5' RACE reads using MiXCR and keeps one entry per CDR3 protein. Seen here are 500,000 to 550,000 distinct CDR3 sequences, approximately 22% observed once, and the top ten hold 0.75% to 0.95%. The sample was also reused in another study, on T cells expressing NK-cell markers.

Specimen: CD4+ T cells sorted from blood. Receptors were obtained from a woman aged 18-29 years in good health.

This clonotype was seen once. The chain links TRBV11-1 to TRBJ2-2, with TRBD1 identical over 7 bases. Trimming at V came to 1 base and at J to 1 base, leaving 15 bases not matched to a gene. The CDR3 sequence is 20 residues long. Germline CDR1 reads SGHAT; CDR2 reads FQDESV (reference sequence). This chain's CDR3 is CASSLDLKGQLFLNTGELFF. In DNA, the CDR3 is TGTGCCAGCAGCTTAGACCTTAAGGGACAGCTTTTCTTGAACACCGGGGAGCTGTTTTTT. Together with reference TRBV11-1 and TRBJ2-2, the CDR3 gives the full variable domain: EAEVAQSPRYKITEKSQAVAFWCDPISGHATLYWYRQILGQGPELLVQFQDESVVDDSQLPKDRFSAERLKGVDSTLKIQPAELGDSAMYLCASSLDLKGQLFLNTGELFFGEGSRLTVL.

This chain connects TRBV11-3 to TRBJ2-3; 10 bases map to TRBD2. The V gene's germline CDR1 is SGHNT and CDR2 YENEEA. Unmatched junction bases numbered 9, after V lost 3 bases and J lost 3 bases. The CDR3 has 17 amino acids. The CDR3 is CASSFQLAGVRTDTQYF. The CDR3 nucleotides read TGTGCCAGCAGCTTCCAGCTAGCGGGGGTTAGGACAGATACGCAGTATTTT.

The chain uses TRBV15 and TRBJ2-5; 9 bases fit TRBD1. V dropped 2 bases and J dropped 0; count of bases not matched to a gene: 4. The CDR3 consists of 16 residues. CDR1 and CDR2 (germline): LNHNV, YYDKDF (reference sequence). The CDR3 reads CATSRIDRGNQETQYF. CDR3 coding DNA: TGTGCCACCAGCAGAATAGACAGGGGGAACCAAGAGACCCAGTACTTC.

This chain uses TRBV10-3 with TRBJ2-5; D perhaps matches TRBD1 (6 bases). V lost 1 base to trimming and J lost 11 bases, with 8 bases between them. The CDR3 runs 11 residues. Germline V gene sequence: CDR1 ENHRY, CDR2 SYGVKD. CDR3 loop: CAISEYRAQYF. The CDR3 coding sequence is TGTGCCATCAGTGAGTACAGGGCGCAGTACTTC.

The V call is TRBV7-9, the J call TRBJ2-1, with D unclear. V was trimmed by 5 bases and J by 8 bases, leaving 7 bases between them. Germline V gene data show CDR1 as SEHNR and CDR2 as FQNEAQ (reference sequence). The CDR3 runs to 11 residues. The CDR3 region is CASSLTYEQFF. The CDR3 bases are TGTGCCAGCAGCCTGACCTATGAGCAGTTCTTC.

This clonotype was counted ten times or more. A read error may produce the germline difference seen at one junction end. The chain links TRBV5-1 to TRBJ2-1; TRBD2 aligns across 12 bases. Germline CDR1 SGHRS, CDR2 YFSETQ. This CDR3 is built from 13 residues. The CDR3 protein is CASSLGLAGEQFF. CDR3 nucleotides: TGTGCCAGCAGCTTAGGACTAGCGGGAGAGCAGTTCTTC.

The table lists this clonotype with a few counts. The V call is TRBV3-1, the J call TRBJ2-3; possibly TRBD1 or TRBD2 for D (5 bases each). The germline CDR1 and CDR2 sequences are LGHDT and YNNKEL (reference sequence). Trimming pared 3 bases from V and 7 bases from J, leaving 17 bases between. The CDR3 covers 15 residues. The CDR3 here is CASSQAGTQPYTQYF. As DNA, the CDR3 is TGTGCCAGCAGCCAGGCCGGGACCCAACCCTATACGCAGTATTTT.

This chain uses TRBV3-1 with TRBJ1-1, with D tentatively TRBD1 (6 bases). The CDR3 spans 10 residues. Germline V gene lookup returns CDR1 LGHDT and CDR2 YNNKEL (reference sequence). CDR3 sequence reads: CAPRGTEAFF. The CDR3 DNA reads TGTGCTCCGAGGGGGACTGAAGCTTTCTTT.

The table lists this clonotype with a few counts. The CDR3 spells CASSRGAGGTQYF. Written as DNA, the CDR3 is TGTGCCAGCAGTCGGGGGGCGGGTGGTACGCAGTATTTT. The rearrangement joins TRBV6-1 to TRBJ2-3; a possible D gene is TRBD2 (7 bases). The germline V and J ends were trimmed by 5 bases and 8 bases, with 14 bases remaining between them. CDR3 length: 13 residues. The germline CDR1 and CDR2 sequences are MNHNS and SASEGT.

The CDR3 bases are TGTGCCAGCAGCCCCGACAGCTGGCAAGAGACCCAGTACTTC. It translates to CASSPDSWQETQYF. The chain employs TRBV5-4 and TRBJ2-5; TRBD1 is a possible D gene (5 bases). The length of the CDR3 is 14 residues. Trimming removed 4 bases at V and 2 bases at J, with 12 bases between. Germline lookup yields CDR1 SGHNT and CDR2 YYREEE (reference sequence).

This clonotype was counted at least ten times. The rearrangement uses TRBV20-1 and TRBJ1-2, with 7 bases that match TRBD1. This CDR3 is built from 14 residues. Germline CDR1 and CDR2: DFQATT and SNEGSKA (reference sequence). J gave up 7 bases and V 6 bases, and 14 bases lay outside the gene matches. CDR3 coding DNA: TGCAGTGCCCCTCCGGGACAGCCATTTTCTGGCTACACCTTC. Its translation: CSAPPGQPFSGYTF.

The chain links TRBV12-3 or TRBV12-4 to TRBJ1-5; a possible D gene is TRBD1 (5 bases). V was cut by 8 bases and J by 4 bases, with 12 bases left in between. This CDR3 contains 13 residues. The CDR3 sequence is CASGARQNQPQHF. CDR3 bases: TGTGCCAGCGGAGCGCGACAGAATCAGCCCCAGCATTTT.

This clonotype came up a few times. CDR3 bases: TGTGCCAGCAGTGAATCATCAACAGGGTCCCCCTATGGCTACACCTTC. Amino acids: CASSESSTGSPYGYTF. The J gene is TRBJ1-2, the V gene TRBV25-1; perhaps TRBD1 as D (6 bases). Germline-derived CDR1 and CDR2 are MGHDK and SYGVNS. V gave up 1 base and J gave up 4 bases, with 16 bases separating them. This CDR3 comprises 16 residues.

J is TRBJ2-2 and V is TRBV20-1, with 10 bases identical to TRBD2. Losses at the gene ends were 2 bases for V and 7 bases for J; bases not matched to a gene: 1. Germline V gene lookup returns CDR1 DFQATT and CDR2 SNEGSKA (reference sequence). The CDR3 extends over 13 amino acids. The CDR3 DNA sequence: TGCAGTGCTAGACTAGCGGGAGACGGGGAGCTGTTTTTT. Translation: CSARLAGDGELFF.